This T cell receptor beta chain is drawn from a study of identifying expanded T cells in peripheral blood (dated by TCRdb to the late 2010s). Looking at the study overall: Four technical replicates, made by sequencing separate aliquots from the same pool of genomic DNA, were compared pairwise. Study-wide findings and limitations: In all healthy donors, the variance in clone template counts between samples taken around two weeks apart rose significantly as total template count increased. Between technical replicates the binomial model flagged approximately 1.2 differentially abundant clones, whereas over about two weeks the binomial model flagged about 16.4 and over approximately 4 weeks about 19. Across all healthy-donor time intervals, the beta-binomial model significantly lowered both the number of clones called differentially abundant and the false-positive rate. The authors expected that over much longer intervals, such as months to years, biological variance in healthy repertoires might increase even further.

During the collection period, no immune events, such as infections, were documented for the healthy donors. Time-dependent variance in a beta-binomial model of T-cell clone differential abundance was calibrated using healthy-donor blood repertoires as a training cohort. The training cohort comprised about ten healthy donors, 3 female and 7 male. The donors were between roughly 29 and 65 years old, with an average age of roughly 40 years. Obtained from a commercial supplier, whole blood was collected from each healthy donor at three time points set around two weeks apart. For immunosequencing, genomic DNA was extracted from unsorted whole blood. CDR1 SGHDT and CDR2 YYEEEE are derived from the germline V gene. Its CDR3 holds 15 amino acids, cysteine through phenylalanine. Only the CDR3 region is kept as DNA, spanning 45 bases read in frame from base 1. The V and J ends are trimmed by 6 bases and 4 bases, leaving 16 bases between them.

Note on this clone: There is no known antigen for this receptor. The record has no base qualities; no much larger clone is one base away.

TCRbeta CDR3 regions were profiled by bias-controlled multiplex PCR amplification of genomic DNA with the immunoSEQ Assay. From the authors' description of their analysis: To quantify the absolute abundance of each unique TCRbeta CDR3 region, the sequences were collapsed and filtered. Differential abundance was assessed using a binomial (Fisher-equivalent) model and a beta-binomial model in which time-dependent variance fitted from healthy donors was added. Clones with fewer than 5 combined templates were removed, and differential abundance was called for clones with a Benjamini-Hochberg FDR below 0.01. Beta-binomial variance was modeled as a function of total template count across the two samples using the form v = (b*log(k)+a)^2. TCRdb obtained this table from immuneACCESS and retained in-frame rearrangements with V and J assigned. These tables miss some clones; where compared with another copy, unresolved V genes account for less than half of the shortfall, and the remainder is unexplained. Clonal size and the V and J genes are those of that table, whereas D and trimming came from the DNA. The sample includes more than 95,000 clones, with 84% observed a single time. Over 3% of the sample is in the top ten clones.

The clonotype was recovered from a person aged 18 to 70 in good health. The sequenced sample consisted of blood. Here the chain combines TRBV5-6 and TRBJ2-2; the D gene could be either TRBD1 or TRBD2, each agreeing at 5 bases. The nucleotide sequence is TGTGCCAGCACCTCCGGGGCCAGAATCACCGGGGAGCTGTTTTTT. It specifies CASTSGARITGELFF.